Reported below is one T cell receptor (beta chain). Its antigen is not known. This CDR3 is built from 20 residues. With 1 base clipped from V and 0 bases from J, the junction kept 16 bases outside the gene matches. Germline CDR1 LNHNV, CDR2 YYDKDF (reference sequence). This sample is part of a study of T cells in Graves' hyperthyroidism and ophthalmopathy. For the study at large: Peripheral blood sampling occurred at initial diagnosis, before any treatment. General observations from the study: The model forecast ophthalmopathy, anticipating it by a median around 6.4 months before onset.

The investigators amplified TCR beta CDR3 regions from RNA transcripts. The HTBI set primed first-round TCR CDR3 RT-PCR. MiXCR was run by TCRdb on the multiplex PCR reads, yielding one entry per CDR3 protein. The sample includes under 550,000 distinct CDR3 sequences, roughly 15% seen only once; the top ten take 5% to 6.5%. The chain joins TRBV15 to TRBJ1-1, with 8 bases fitting TRBD1. Material: blood. This receptor was identified in a young woman with Graves' hyperthyroidism. CDR3 sequence (DNA): TGTGCCACCAGCAGAGCAATCCCGCCGGTTGGCAGGGGGCTGAACACTGAAGCTTTCTTT. It codes for CATSRAIPPVGRGLNTEAFF.